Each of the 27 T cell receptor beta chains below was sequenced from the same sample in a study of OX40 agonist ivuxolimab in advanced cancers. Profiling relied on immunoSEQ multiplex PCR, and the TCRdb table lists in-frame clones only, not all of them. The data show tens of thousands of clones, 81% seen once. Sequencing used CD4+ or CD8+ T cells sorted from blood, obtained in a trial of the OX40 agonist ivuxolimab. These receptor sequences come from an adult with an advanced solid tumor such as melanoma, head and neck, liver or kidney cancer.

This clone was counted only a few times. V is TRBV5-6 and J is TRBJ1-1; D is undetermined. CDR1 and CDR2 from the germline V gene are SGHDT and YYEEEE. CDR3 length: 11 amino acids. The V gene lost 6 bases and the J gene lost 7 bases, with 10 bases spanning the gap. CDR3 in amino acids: CASMGPGEAFF. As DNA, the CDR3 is TGTGCCAGCATGGGCCCGGGTGAAGCTTTCTTT.

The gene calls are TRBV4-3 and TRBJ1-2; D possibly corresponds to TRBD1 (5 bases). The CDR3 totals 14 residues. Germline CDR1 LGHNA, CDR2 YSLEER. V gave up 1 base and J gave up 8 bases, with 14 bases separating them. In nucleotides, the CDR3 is TGCGCCAGCAGCCAAGGATCGGGAGGGGACGGCTACACCTTC. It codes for CASSQGSGGDGYTF.

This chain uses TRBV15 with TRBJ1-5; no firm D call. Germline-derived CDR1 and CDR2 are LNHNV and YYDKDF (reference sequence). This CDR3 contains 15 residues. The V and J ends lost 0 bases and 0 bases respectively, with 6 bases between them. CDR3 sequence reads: CATSRDRGSNQPQHF. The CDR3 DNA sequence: TGTGCCACCAGCAGAGATCGAGGTAGCAATCAGCCCCAGCATTTT.

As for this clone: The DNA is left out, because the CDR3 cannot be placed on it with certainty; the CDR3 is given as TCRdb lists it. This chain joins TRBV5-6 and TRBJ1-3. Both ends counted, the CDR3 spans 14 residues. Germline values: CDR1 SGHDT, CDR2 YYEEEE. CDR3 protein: CASSFGPGGNTIYF.

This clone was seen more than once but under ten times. CDR3 residues: CASSLNNEQFF. CDR3 nucleotides: TGTGCCAGCAGCTTAAACAATGAGCAGTTCTTC. The chain combines TRBV5-6 with TRBJ2-1; D is unresolved. The CDR3 runs to 11 residues. The germline V gene has CDR1 SGHDT and CDR2 YYEEEE. With 2 bases removed from V and 5 bases from J, the gap between germline ends came to 2 bases.

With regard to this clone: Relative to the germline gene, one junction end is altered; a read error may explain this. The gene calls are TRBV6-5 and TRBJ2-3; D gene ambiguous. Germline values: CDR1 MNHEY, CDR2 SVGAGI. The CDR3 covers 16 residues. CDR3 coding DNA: TGTGCCAGCAGTCACTCGACCCGCTCCACCTCCGATACGCAGTATTTT. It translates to CASSHSTRSTSDTQYF.

The CDR3 coding sequence is TGTGCCAGCAGCCAAGTGGCTAGCGCCTCCTACGAGCAGTACTTC. Its translation is CASSQVASASYEQYF. V usage is TRBV4-2 and J usage is TRBJ2-7; tentative D call: TRBD2 (6 bases). The CDR3 is made up of 15 amino acids. The V and J ends lost 1 base and 0 bases respectively, with 10 bases between them. Germline-derived CDR1 and CDR2 are LGHNA and YNFKEQ.

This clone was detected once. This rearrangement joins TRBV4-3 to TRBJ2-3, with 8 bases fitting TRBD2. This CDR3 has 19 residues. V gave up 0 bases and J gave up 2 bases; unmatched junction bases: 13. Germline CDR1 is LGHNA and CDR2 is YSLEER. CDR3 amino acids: CASSQDKLAVTVSTDTQYF. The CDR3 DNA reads TGCGCCAGCAGCCAAGATAAACTAGCGGTAACCGTCTCCACAGATACGCAGTATTTT.

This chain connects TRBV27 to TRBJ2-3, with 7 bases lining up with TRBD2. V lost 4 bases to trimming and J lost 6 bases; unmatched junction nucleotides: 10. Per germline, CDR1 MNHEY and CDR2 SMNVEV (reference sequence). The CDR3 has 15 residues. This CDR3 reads CASSSLPGGYDTQYF. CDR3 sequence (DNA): TGTGCCAGCAGTTCCCTCCCCGGGGGGTACGATACGCAGTATTTT.

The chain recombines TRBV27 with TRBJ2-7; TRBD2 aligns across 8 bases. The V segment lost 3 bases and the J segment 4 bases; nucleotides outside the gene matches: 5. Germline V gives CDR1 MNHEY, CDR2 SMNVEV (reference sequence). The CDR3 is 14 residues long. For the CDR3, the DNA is TGTGCCAGCAGTTTGACGGGGGGGCCTTACGAGCAGTACTTC. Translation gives CASSLTGGPYEQYF.

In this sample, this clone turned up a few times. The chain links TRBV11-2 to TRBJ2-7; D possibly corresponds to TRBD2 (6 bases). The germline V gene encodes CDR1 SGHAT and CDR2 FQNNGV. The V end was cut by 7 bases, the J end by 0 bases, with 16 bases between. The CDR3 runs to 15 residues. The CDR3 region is CASTPMGGSSYEQYF. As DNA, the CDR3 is TGTGCCAGCACCCCGATGGGGGGTAGCTCCTACGAGCAGTACTTC.

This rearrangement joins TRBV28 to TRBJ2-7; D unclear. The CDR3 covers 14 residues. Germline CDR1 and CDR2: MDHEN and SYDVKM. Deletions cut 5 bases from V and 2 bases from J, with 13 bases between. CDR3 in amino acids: CASSELLVPYEQYF. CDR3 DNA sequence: TGTGCCAGCAGTGAGCTACTTGTCCCCTACGAGCAGTACTTC.

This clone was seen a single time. The DNA for the CDR3 is TGTGCCAGCAGTTTGGACCTGACAGGGACCCGATCTGGCTACACCTTC. This codes for CASSLDLTGTRSGYTF. The chain joins TRBV27 to TRBJ1-2, with 7 bases matching TRBD1. The germline gives CDR1 MNHEY, CDR2 SMNVEV (reference sequence). The CDR3 totals 16 residues. Trimming took 3 bases from V and 7 from J; bases not matched to a gene: 14.

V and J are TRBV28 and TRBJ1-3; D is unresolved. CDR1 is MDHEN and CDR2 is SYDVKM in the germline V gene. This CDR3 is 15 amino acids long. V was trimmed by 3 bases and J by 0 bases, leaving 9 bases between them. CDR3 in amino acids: CASSLEFTSGNTIYF. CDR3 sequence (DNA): TGTGCCAGCAGTTTGGAGTTCACCTCTGGAAACACCATATATTTT.

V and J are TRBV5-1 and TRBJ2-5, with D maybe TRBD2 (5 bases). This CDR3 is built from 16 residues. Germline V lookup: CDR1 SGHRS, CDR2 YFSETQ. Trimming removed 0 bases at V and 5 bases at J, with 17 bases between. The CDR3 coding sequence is TGCGCCAGCAGCTTGGCCTTAGCGCCCACCTTGGAGACCCAGTACTTC. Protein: CASSLALAPTLETQYF. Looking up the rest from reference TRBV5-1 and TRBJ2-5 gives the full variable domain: KAGVTQTPRYLIKTRGQQVTLSCSPISGHRSVSWYQQTPGQGLQFLFEYFSETQRNKGNFPGRFSGRQFSNSRSEMNVSTLELGDSALYLCASSLALAPTLETQYFGPGTRLLVL.

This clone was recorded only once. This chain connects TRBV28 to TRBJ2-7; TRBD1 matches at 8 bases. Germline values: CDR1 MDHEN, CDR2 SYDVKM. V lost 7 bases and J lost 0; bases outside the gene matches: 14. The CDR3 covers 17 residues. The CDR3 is CASTPTSGQGFSYEQYF. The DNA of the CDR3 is TGTGCCAGCACTCCCACATCAGGACAGGGTTTCTCCTACGAGCAGTACTTC.

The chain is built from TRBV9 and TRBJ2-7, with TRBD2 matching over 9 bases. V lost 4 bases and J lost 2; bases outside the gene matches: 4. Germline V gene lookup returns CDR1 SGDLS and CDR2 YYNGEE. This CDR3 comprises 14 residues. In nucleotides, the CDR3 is TGTGCCAGCAGCCCCAGCGGGGGGCCCTACGAGCAGTACTTC. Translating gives CASSPSGGPYEQYF.

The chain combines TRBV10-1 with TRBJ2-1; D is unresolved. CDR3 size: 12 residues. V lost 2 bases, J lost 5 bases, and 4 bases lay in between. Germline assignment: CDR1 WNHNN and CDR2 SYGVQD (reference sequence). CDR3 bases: TGCGCCAGCAGTGAGATAAACAATGAGCAGTTCTTC. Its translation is CASSEINNEQFF.

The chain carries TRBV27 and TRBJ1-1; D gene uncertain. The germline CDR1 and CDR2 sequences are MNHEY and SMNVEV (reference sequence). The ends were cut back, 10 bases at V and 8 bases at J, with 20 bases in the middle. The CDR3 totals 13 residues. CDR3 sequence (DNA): TGTGCCACCCACCAAGGACCCTTCAGCGAAGCTTTCTTT. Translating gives CATHQGPFSEAFF.

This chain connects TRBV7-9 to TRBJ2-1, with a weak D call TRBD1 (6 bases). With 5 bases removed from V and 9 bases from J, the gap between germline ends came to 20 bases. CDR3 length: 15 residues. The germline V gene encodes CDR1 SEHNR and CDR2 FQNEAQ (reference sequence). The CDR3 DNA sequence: TGTGCCAGCAGCACTACAACAGGGTCCGACATTGAGCAGTTCTTC. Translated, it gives CASSTTTGSDIEQFF.

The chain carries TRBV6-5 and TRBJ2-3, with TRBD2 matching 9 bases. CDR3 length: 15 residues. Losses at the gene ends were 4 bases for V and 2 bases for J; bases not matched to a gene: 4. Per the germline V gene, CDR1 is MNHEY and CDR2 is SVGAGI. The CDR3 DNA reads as TGTGCCAGCAGTTCGCTAGCGGGGTCCACAGATACGCAGTATTTT. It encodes CASSSLAGSTDTQYF.

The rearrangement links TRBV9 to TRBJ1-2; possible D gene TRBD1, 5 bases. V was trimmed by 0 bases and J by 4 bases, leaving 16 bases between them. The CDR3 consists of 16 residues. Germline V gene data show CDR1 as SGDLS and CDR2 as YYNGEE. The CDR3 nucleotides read TGTGCCAGCAGCGTAGTCTTTCAGGGTTCGCCCTATGGCTACACCTTC. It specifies CASSVVFQGSPYGYTF.

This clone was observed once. The CDR3 protein is CASRGTGLQPQHF. The CDR3 nucleotides read TGTGCCAGTAGGGGGACAGGATTGCAGCCCCAGCATTTT. The genes are TRBV19 and TRBJ1-5, with 8 bases lining up with TRBD1. Germline CDR1 LNHDA, CDR2 SQIVND (reference sequence). CDR3 size: 13 residues. V lost 6 bases to trimming and J lost 7 bases; unmatched junction nucleotides: 5.

This CDR3 reads CASSRLAGGASTDTQYF. The CDR3 DNA sequence: TGTGCCAGCAGTCGACTAGCGGGGGGTGCCAGCACAGATACGCAGTATTTT. The V and J genes are TRBV27 and TRBJ2-3; 13 nucleotides agree with TRBD2. Germline assignment: CDR1 MNHEY and CDR2 SMNVEV (reference sequence). The V and J ends lost 5 bases and 0 bases, in that order; junction bases with no gene match: 5. The CDR3 loop spans 17 amino acids.

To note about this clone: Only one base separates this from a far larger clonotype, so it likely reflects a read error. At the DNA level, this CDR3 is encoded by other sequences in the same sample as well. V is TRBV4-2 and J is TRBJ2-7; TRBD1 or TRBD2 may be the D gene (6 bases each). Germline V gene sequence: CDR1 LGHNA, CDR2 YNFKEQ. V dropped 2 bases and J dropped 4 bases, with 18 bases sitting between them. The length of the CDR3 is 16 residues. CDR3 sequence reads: CASSQSAEGVPYEQYF. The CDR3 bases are TGTGCCAGCAGCCAAAGTGCGGAGGGGGTTCCTTACGAGCAGTACTTC.

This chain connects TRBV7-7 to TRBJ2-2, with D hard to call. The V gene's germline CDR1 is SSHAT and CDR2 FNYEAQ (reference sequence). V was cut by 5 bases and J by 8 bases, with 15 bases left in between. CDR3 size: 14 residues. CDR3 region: CASSTHSTSGELFF. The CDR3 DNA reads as TGTGCCAGCAGCACCCATAGCACGTCGGGGGAGCTGTTTTTT.

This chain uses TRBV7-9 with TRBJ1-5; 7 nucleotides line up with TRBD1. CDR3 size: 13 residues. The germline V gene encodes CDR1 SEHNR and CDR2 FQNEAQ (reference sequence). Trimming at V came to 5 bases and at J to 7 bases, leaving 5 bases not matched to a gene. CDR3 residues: CASSSPGGQPQHF. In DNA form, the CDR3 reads TGTGCCAGCAGCAGCCCAGGGGGACAGCCCCAGCATTTT.